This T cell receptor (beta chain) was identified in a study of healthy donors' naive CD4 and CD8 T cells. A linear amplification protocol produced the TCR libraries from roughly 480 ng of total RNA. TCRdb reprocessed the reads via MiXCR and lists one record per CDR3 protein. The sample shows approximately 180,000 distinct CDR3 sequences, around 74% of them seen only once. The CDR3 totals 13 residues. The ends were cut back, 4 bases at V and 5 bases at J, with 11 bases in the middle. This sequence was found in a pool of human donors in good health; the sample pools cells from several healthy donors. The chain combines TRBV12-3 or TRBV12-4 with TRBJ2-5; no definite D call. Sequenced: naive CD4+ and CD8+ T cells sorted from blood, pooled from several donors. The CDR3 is CASSWADRETQYF. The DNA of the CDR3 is TGTGCCAGCAGTTGGGCCGACCGGGAGACCCAGTACTTC.